Listed here is a single T cell receptor (beta chain). The target antigen is unknown. The gene names here belong to mouse. Read coverage stops 1 residue before the CDR3 terminus; the germline J gene supplies the remainder. The sample is drawn from a study of tissue T cells after allogeneic stem cell transplantation. The study's findings and limits: TCR repertoires tracked anatomic similarity, regardless of disease or transplant status. Blood and spleen captured only part of the tissue TCR repertoire. Few T cell clones were shared across patients, but motif clusters showed tissue-specific shared signatures.

The protocol was immunoSEQ multiplex PCR, while the TCRdb copy is restricted to in-frame clones and leaves out a portion. The sample consists of more than 20,000 clones, approximately 77% of them appearing once. This CDR3 is built from 15 residues. Germline V lookup: CDR1 NNHNN, CDR2 SYGAGS (reference sequence). Trimming shortened V by 0 bases and J by 1 base, and 7 bases separated the two germline ends. This clonotype was obtained from a female BALB/c mouse in good health. Mouse MHC haplotype: H2-d. This rearrangement joins TRBV13-2 to TRBJ2-2; D is ambiguous. Sequencing used spleen. The CDR3 DNA, read in part, is TGTGCCAGCGGTGATGAACCACAAAACACCGGGCAGCTCTAC. It codes for CASGDEPQNTGQLY. The whole CDR3 sequence reads CASGDEPQNTGQLYF.